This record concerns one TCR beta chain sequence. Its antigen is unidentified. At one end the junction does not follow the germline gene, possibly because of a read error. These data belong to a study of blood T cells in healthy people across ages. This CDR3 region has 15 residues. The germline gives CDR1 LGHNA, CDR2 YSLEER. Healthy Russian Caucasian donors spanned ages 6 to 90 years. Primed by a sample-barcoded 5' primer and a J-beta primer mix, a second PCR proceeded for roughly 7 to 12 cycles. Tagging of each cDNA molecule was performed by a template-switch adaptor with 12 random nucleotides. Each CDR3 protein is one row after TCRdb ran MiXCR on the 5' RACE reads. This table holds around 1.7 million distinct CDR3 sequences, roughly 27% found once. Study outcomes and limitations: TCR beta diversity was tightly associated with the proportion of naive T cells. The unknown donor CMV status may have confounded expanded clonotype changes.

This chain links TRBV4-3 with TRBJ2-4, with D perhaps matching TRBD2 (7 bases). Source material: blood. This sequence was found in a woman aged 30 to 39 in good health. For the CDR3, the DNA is TGCGCCAGCAGCCAAGAAGGGGGGGCCAAAAACATTCGGTACTTC. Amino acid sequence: CASSQEGGAKNIRYF.